This T cell receptor (beta chain) is drawn from a study of blood T cell repertoires in COVID-19. Germline CDR1 reads LGHNA; CDR2 reads YNFKEQ. V dropped 5 bases and J dropped 2; count of bases not matched to a gene: 16. The CDR3 has 18 amino acids. As processed by the authors: By means of reference gene primer amplification, nucleated cell counts were estimated. The repertoire was sequenced with immunoSEQ multiplex PCR; TCRdb's copy has only in-frame clones and lacks some. The DNA gave D and trimming, while V, J and clone size come from that table. The profile shows about 220,000 clones, 75% to 85% of them singletons.

The J gene is TRBJ2-5, the V gene TRBV4-2; 8 bases align to TRBD2. Material for sequencing was peripheral blood. The sequence was obtained from a human donor in a cohort sampled during active COVID-19. The CDR3 reads CASSFLVAGGDLQETQYF. The CDR3 nucleotides are TGTGCCAGCAGCTTCTTGGTGGCGGGGGGCGATCTTCAAGAGACCCAGTACTTC.